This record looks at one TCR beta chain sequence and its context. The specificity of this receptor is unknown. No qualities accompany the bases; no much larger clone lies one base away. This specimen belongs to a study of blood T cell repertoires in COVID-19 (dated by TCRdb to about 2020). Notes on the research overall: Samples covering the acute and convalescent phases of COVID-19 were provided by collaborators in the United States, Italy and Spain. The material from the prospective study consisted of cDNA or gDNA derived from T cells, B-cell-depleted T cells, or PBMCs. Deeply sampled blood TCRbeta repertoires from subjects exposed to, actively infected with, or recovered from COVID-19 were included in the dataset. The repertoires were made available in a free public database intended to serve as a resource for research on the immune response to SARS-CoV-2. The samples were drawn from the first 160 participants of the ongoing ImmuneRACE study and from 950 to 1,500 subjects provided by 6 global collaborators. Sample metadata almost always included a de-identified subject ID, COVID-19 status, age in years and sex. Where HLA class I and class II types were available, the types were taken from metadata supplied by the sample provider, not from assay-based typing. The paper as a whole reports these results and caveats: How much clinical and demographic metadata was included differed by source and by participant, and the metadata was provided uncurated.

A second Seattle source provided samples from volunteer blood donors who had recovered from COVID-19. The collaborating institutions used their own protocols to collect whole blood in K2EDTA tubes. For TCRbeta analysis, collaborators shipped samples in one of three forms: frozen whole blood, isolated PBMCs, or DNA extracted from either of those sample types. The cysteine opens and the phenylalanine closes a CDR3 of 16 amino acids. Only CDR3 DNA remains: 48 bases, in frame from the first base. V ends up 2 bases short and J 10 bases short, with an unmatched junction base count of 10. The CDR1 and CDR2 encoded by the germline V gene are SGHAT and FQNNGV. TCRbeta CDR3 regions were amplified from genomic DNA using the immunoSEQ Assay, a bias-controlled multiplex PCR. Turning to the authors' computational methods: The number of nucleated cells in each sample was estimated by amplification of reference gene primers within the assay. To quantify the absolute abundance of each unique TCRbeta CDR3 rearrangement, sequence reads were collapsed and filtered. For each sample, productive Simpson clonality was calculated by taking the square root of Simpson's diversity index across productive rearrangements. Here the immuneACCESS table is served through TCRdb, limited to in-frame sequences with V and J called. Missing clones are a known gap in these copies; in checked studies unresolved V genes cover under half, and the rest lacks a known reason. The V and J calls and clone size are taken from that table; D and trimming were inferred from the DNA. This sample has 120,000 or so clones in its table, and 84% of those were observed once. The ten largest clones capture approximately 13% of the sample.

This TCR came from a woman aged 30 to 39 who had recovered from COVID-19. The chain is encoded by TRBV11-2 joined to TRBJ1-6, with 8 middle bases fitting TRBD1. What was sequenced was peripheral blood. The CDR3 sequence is CASSLLGQGGNSPLHF. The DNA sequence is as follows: TGTGCCAGCAGCTTATTAGGACAGGGCGGCAACTCACCCCTCCACTTT.